This T cell receptor beta chain originates from a study of shared clonotypes between healthy human individuals. Across the whole study: Researchers drew samples from two women and three men aged 18 to 49. General study findings and limits: Rarefaction analysis demonstrated incomplete sorted-subset sequencing notwithstanding large depth. Estimated clonotype richness was generally higher in naive than memory subsets. The naive CD4 repertoires of a few donors were compared, and approximately 4.7% of clonotypes were shared.

The CDR3 length is 14 residues. Germline CDR1 MNHEY, CDR2 SMNVEV (reference sequence). The junction had 3 bases not matched to a gene; V was cut back by 4 bases and J by 1 base. Naive CD8 cells, CD45RO-negative and positively selected for CCR7, excluded terminally differentiated effector memory CD45RA+ cells. Notes on this clone: Antigen unknown.

Only in-frame clones appear in the TCRdb table, and some are missing; sequencing was by immunoSEQ multiplex PCR. The profile shows around 1.9 million clones, 93% of them singletons. The chain links TRBV27 to TRBJ2-5, with 7 nucleotides matching TRBD2. Source material: naive CD8+ T cells from PBMCs. The clonotype was recovered from a man aged 18 to 29 in good health. Some clones in this sample may be carry-over from other donors' samples. CDR3 loop: CASSYQRGQETQYF. Here the CDR3 DNA reads TGTGCCAGCAGTTATCAGCGGGGCCAAGAGACCCAGTACTTC.